These T cell receptor beta chains were read from a single sample in a study of human T cells and chemical hapten exposure. TCRdb recomputed calls from the RACE reads with MiXCR, one row per CDR3 protein. Of more than 250,000 distinct CDR3 sequences in the sample, over 8% were seen once. The specimen was whole blood, collected in connection with sensitization to the hapten diphenylcyclopropenone (DPC). Receptor source: a woman aged 40 to 55 with alopecia areata. Some clones in this sample may be carry-over from other donors' samples. CDR3s include the opening cysteine and the closing phenylalanine or tryptophan. Fields, in order: J gene, V gene, D gene, clone size, CDR3 protein, CDR3 DNA. D genes are given only for firm matches. Some rows have no size entry. The others give once, few or many, or a class for an expanded clone.

TRBJ2-2 TRBV20-1 TRBD1 - CSARTGGRTGELFF TGCAGTGCTAGGACAGGGGGCCGGACCGGGGAGCTGTTTTTT
TRBJ2-1 TRBV6-2/TRBV6-3 - - CASRLGGSEQFF TGTGCCAGCAGGTTGGGGGGCAGCGAGCAGTTCTTC
TRBJ2-7 TRBV5-1 TRBD2 few CASSVGLAGSYEQYF TGCGCCAGCAGCGTAGGACTAGCGGGCTCCTACGAGCAGTACTTC
TRBJ2-3 TRBV27 TRBD1 - CASRGRGTGYTDTQYF TGTGCCAGCAGGGGACGCGGGACAGGGTACACAGATACGCAGTATTTT
TRBJ1-4 TRBV11-2 - few CASSLDAVPNEKLFF TGTGCCAGCAGCTTAGATGCAGTTCCTAATGAAAAACTGTTTTTT
TRBJ2-7 TRBV6-2/TRBV6-3 - - CASSYSGNPYEQYF TGTGCCAGCAGTTACTCCGGCAACCCCTACGAGCAGTACTTC
TRBJ2-7 TRBV20-1 TRBD2 few CSAGGRVYEQYF TGCAGTGCAGGCGGGAGGGTCTACGAGCAGTACTTC
TRBJ2-7 TRBV4-3 - - CASSQDRALSGRSYEQYF TGCGCCAGCAGCCAAGATCGCGCATTGTCAGGGAGGTCCTACGAGCAGTACTTC
TRBJ1-5 TRBV6-2/TRBV6-3 - few CASSSSGRNQPQHF TGTGCCAGCAGCTCAAGCGGACGGAATCAGCCCCAGCATTTT
TRBJ2-4 TRBV6-1 - many CASSETGLAKNIQYF TGTGCCAGCAGCGAGACAGGTCTAGCCAAAAACATTCAGTACTTC
TRBJ1-2 TRBV4-1 TRBD1 - CASSQERDSTYGYTF TGCGCCAGCAGCCAAGAGAGGGACAGCACCTATGGCTACACCTTC
TRBJ2-3 TRBV29-1 TRBD2 many CSVKRTSGSFGTDTQYF TGCAGCGTCAAGCGGACTAGCGGGAGTTTCGGCACAGATACGCAGTATTTT
TRBJ1-5 TRBV24-1 - many CATSDQGRSQPQHF TGTGCCACCAGTGATCAGGGGAGGAGTCAGCCCCAGCATTTT
TRBJ1-5 TRBV4-3 TRBD1 - CASSQERQGFQPQHF TGCGCCAGCAGCCAAGAAAGACAGGGCTTTCAGCCCCAGCATTTT
TRBJ2-7 TRBV3-1 - few CASSPRTVYGEQYF TGTGCCAGCTCCCCCCGGACAGTATATGGCGAGCAGTACTTC
TRBJ1-1 TRBV28 - few CASSLFGGPTEAFF TGTGCCAGCAGTTTGTTCGGGGGGCCCACTGAAGCTTTCTTT
TRBJ2-7 TRBV28 TRBD2 many CATQTPVAGAFDEQYF TGTGCCACCCAAACCCCCGTAGCGGGAGCCTTCGACGAGCAGTACTTC
TRBJ2-3 TRBV4-1 - - CASSRGGLVALGDTQYF TGCGCCAGCAGCCGGGGGGGCCTAGTCGCCCTCGGAGATACGCAGTATTTT
TRBJ2-1 TRBV7-7 - few CASSPRVGPLSSYNEQFF TGTGCTAGCAGCCCGAGGGTAGGGCCCCTAAGCTCCTACAATGAGCAGTTCTTC
TRBJ1-1 TRBV6-7 TRBD1 once CASTLRTGAALNTEAFF TGTGCCAGCACCCTTCGGACAGGGGCCGCCCTAAACACTGAAGCTTTCTTT
TRBJ1-6 TRBV7-2 TRBD1 - CASSFTGVNSPLHF TGTGCCAGCAGCTTTACAGGGGTGAATTCACCCCTCCACTTT
TRBJ1-2 TRBV24-1 TRBD1 many CATRDRDGYTF TGTGCCACCAGGGACAGGGATGGCTACACCTTC
TRBJ2-7 TRBV15 - few CATSRDLIGGAVNF TGTGCCACCAGCAGAGATCTCATTGGGGGAGCCGTGAACTTC
TRBJ2-1 TRBV29-1 - - CSVRSGTRGYNEQFF TGCAGCGTTCGATCGGGGACGAGGGGCTACAATGAGCAGTTCTTC
TRBJ2-5 TRBV6-5 - few CASSSLLGPQETQYF TGTGCCAGCAGCTCCCTTTTGGGTCCTCAAGAGACCCAGTACTTC
TRBJ2-7 TRBV10-3 TRBD2 few CAISEISGDPSYEQYF TGTGCCATCAGTGAAATTAGCGGGGATCCCTCCTACGAGCAGTACTTC
TRBJ2-5 TRBV28 TRBD2 many CASSGAGVETQYF TGTGCCAGCAGTGGGGCGGGGGTAGAGACCCAGTACTTC
TRBJ1-6 TRBV20-1 - few CSAKRPNSPLHF TGCAGTGCCAAAAGACCTAATTCACCCCTCCACTTT
TRBJ2-4 TRBV29-1 - few CSGLETAKNIQYF TGCAGCGGTTTAGAAACAGCCAAAAACATTCAGTACTTC
TRBJ2-7 TRBV3-1 - - CASSLFWVPNYEQYF TGTGCCAGCAGCCTATTCTGGGTTCCCAACTACGAGCAGTACTTC
TRBJ2-3 TRBV11-2 - - CASSLGGGFTDTQYF TGTGCCAGCAGCTTAGGGGGAGGATTCACAGATACGCAGTATTTT
TRBJ2-3 TRBV15 - - CATSRDTDTQYF TGTGCCACCAGTCGTGACACAGATACGCAGTATTTT
TRBJ2-7 TRBV20-1 - few CSAAKRAYEQYF TGCAGTGCTGCCAAGCGGGCCTACGAGCAGTACTTC
TRBJ1-3 TRBV7-2 - few CASSLGTASGNTIYF TGTGCCAGCAGCTTAGGAACAGCCTCTGGAAACACCATATATTTT
TRBJ2-1 TRBV7-8 TRBD2 few CASSFRLAGGFNEQFF TGTGCCAGCAGCTTCCGACTAGCGGGAGGGTTCAATGAGCAGTTCTTC
TRBJ1-4 TRBV5-1 TRBD1 few CASSLAGGQEKLFF TGCGCCAGCAGCTTGGCCGGGGGACAGGAAAAACTGTTTTTT
TRBJ2-3 TRBV5-1 TRBD1 - CASSPGTGVGDTQYF TGCGCCAGCAGCCCCGGGACAGGGGTCGGAGATACGCAGTATTTT
TRBJ2-5 TRBV28 - - CASSGRPKETQYF TGTGCCAGCAGTGGACGCCCCAAAGAGACCCAGTACTTC
TRBJ2-7 TRBV12-3/TRBV12-4 - - CASSSRREGKYEQYF TGTGCCAGCAGTTCCCGCCGAGAGGGGAAGTACGAGCAGTACTTC
TRBJ2-3 TRBV2 - many CASRQESVNTQYF TGTGCCAGCCGGCAGGAAAGTGTTAATACGCAGTATTTT
TRBJ2-3 TRBV4-1 - few CASSQTSLTDTQYF TGCGCCAGCAGCCAAACCTCCCTCACAGATACGCAGTATTTT
TRBJ1-4 TRBV12-3/TRBV12-4 - few CASSFRPKEKLFF TGTGCCAGCAGTTTCCGGCCAAAGGAAAAACTGTTTTTT
TRBJ1-2 TRBV12-3/TRBV12-4 - few CASSRTNRVGYTF TGTGCCAGCAGTAGGACAAACAGGGTTGGCTACACCTTC
TRBJ2-7 TRBV28 TRBD2 many CASSLWGTSGTSYEQYF TGTGCCAGCAGTTTATGGGGGACTAGCGGTACCTCCTACGAGCAGTACTTC
TRBJ1-6 TRBV4-3 - few CASSQELQGTNSPLHF TGCGCCAGCAGCCAAGAATTGCAGGGTACCAATTCACCCCTCCACTTT
TRBJ1-1 TRBV6-2/TRBV6-3 - - CASRESPGRGNTEAFF TGTGCCAGCAGGGAGAGCCCGGGACGGGGAAACACTGAAGCTTTCTTT
TRBJ2-2 TRBV9 - few CASSVAAGFNTGELFF TGTGCCAGCAGCGTAGCGGCAGGATTCAACACCGGGGAGCTGTTTTTT
TRBJ2-7 TRBV24-1 - once CATSAQPAEAYEQYF TGTGCCACCAGTGCCCAACCAGCGGAAGCTTACGAGCAGTACTTC
TRBJ2-1 TRBV7-3 - - CASSLTSLSEQFF TGTGCCAGCAGCTTAACGTCCTTATCTGAGCAGTTCTTC
TRBJ2-7 TRBV29-1 TRBD2 few CSVREGVSYEQYF TGCAGCGTTCGGGAGGGCGTCTCCTACGAGCAGTACTTC
TRBJ1-2 TRBV6-5 TRBD1 few CASTTTGGFGYGYTF TGTGCCAGCACGACGACAGGGGGATTTGGCTATGGCTACACCTTC
TRBJ1-5 TRBV6-6 TRBD1 few CASTLTGANQPQHF TGTGCCAGCACCCTGACAGGGGCCAATCAGCCCCAGCATTTT
TRBJ1-1 TRBV4-1 TRBD1 few CASSQPRDRGDRTEAFF TGCGCCAGCAGCCAACCCCGGGACAGGGGGGACAGAACTGAAGCTTTCTTT
TRBJ2-3 TRBV25-1 - few CASTLVGTDTQYF TGTGCCAGCACCCTGGTGGGCACAGATACGCAGTATTTT